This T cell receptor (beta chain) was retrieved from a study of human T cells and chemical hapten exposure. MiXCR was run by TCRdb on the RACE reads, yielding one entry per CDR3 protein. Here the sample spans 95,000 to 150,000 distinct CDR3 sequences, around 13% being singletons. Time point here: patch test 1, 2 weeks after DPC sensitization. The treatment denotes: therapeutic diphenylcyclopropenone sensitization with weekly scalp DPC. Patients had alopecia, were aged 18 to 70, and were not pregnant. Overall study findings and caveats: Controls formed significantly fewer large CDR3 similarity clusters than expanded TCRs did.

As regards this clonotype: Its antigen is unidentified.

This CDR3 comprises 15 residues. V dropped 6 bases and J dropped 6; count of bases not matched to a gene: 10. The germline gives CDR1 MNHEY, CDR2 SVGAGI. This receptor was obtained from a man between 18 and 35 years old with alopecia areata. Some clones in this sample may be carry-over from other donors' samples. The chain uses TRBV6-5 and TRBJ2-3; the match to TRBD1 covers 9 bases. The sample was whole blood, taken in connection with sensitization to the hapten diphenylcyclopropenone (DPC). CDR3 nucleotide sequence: TGTGCCAGCAGCCGCGGGACAGGGTCCACGGATACGCAGTATTTT. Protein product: CASSRGTGSTDTQYF.